These 10 T cell receptor beta chains came from one sample sequenced in a study of CD8 T cell repertoires and HIV-1 epitope variants (dated by TCRdb to the early 2020s). No cognate antigen is known for these TCRs. The method was the immunoSEQ multiplex PCR assay. Sourced from immuneACCESS, this table was stored by TCRdb with only in-frame sequences that have V and J called. A share of the clones is absent; for the studies checked, an unresolved V gene accounts for under half, and the remainder has no known explanation. Here the sample has 5,200 or so clones; about 71% occur a single time. Nearly 45% of the sample is held by the ten biggest clonotypes. The sequencing input was cultured CD8+ T cells derived from PBMCs. The source is a male donor with HIV.

The chain carries TRBV7-8 and TRBJ2-3; the match to TRBD2 covers 15 bases. Germline assignment: CDR1 SGHVS and CDR2 FQNEAQ. The CDR3 extends over 17 amino acids. The V segment lost 5 bases and the J segment 0 bases; nucleotides outside the gene matches: 3. In DNA, the CDR3 is TGTGCCAGCAGCGGGACTAGCGGGGGGCTTAGCACAGATACGCAGTATTTT. As protein: CASSGTSGGLSTDTQYF.

V gene TRBV2 combines with J gene TRBJ1-5; 8 nucleotides line up with TRBD1. Germline-derived CDR1 and CDR2 are SNHLY and FYNNEI. V was pared by 8 bases and J by 3 bases, with 6 bases of the junction left unmatched. The CDR3 is made up of 14 amino acids. CDR3 amino acids: CASEDRGYNQPQHF. CDR3 nucleotides: TGTGCCAGCGAAGACAGGGGCTACAATCAGCCCCAGCATTTT.

This clone has a handful of counts. The rearrangement joins TRBV4-2 to TRBJ2-5; 8 bases are shared with TRBD2. Trimming at V came to 1 base and at J to 3 bases, leaving 4 bases not matched to a gene. In germline, CDR1 is LGHNA, CDR2 YNFKEQ. CDR3 length equals 15 residues. The CDR3 DNA sequence: TGTGCCAGCAGCCAAGGCGGAGCGGGGGAAGAGACCCAGTACTTC. Protein product: CASSQGGAGEETQYF.

A single count supports this clone. The rearrangement joins TRBV7-8 to TRBJ2-6, with 8 bases lining up with TRBD1. The CDR3 contains 18 residues. The junction had 13 bases not matched to a gene; V was cut back by 5 bases and J by 4 bases. Germline V gene lookup returns CDR1 SGHVS and CDR2 FQNEAQ. The chain's CDR3 is CASSLGGQGASGANVLTF. The CDR3 nucleotides are TGTGCCAGCAGCCTTGGCGGGCAGGGGGCGAGCGGGGCCAACGTCCTGACTTTC.

This clone was seen a single time. CDR3 DNA sequence: TGCGCCAGCAGCCAGGGTTGGTTACGGACAGGGGAAAAACTGTTTTTT. Translating it yields CASSQGWLRTGEKLFF. This chain uses TRBV4-3 with TRBJ1-4, with 8 nucleotides matching TRBD1. From germline, CDR1 is LGHNA and CDR2 YSLEER. V lost 3 bases, J lost 8 bases, and 11 bases stayed unmatched. The CDR3 is 16 residues long.

A few counts support this clone. The genes are TRBV27 and TRBJ1-1; 10 bases match TRBD1. Germline CDR1 is MNHEY and CDR2 is SMNVEV (reference sequence). With V trimmed by 4 bases and J by 4 bases, 12 bases remained unmatched. The CDR3 totals 17 residues. CDR3 sequence (DNA): TGTGCCAGCAGTTCCCCCGGGACAGGGGTGATTTCCACTGAAGCTTTCTTT. The encoded protein is CASSSPGTGVISTEAFF.

V is TRBV27 and J is TRBJ2-1; a possible D gene is TRBD1 (5 bases). The CDR3 spans 14 residues. Germline loops: CDR1 MNHEY, CDR2 SMNVEV (reference sequence). The V gene lost 3 bases and the J gene lost 8 bases, with 14 bases spanning the gap. CDR3 protein: CASSLGQGGYEQFF. The DNA of the CDR3 is TGTGCCAGCAGTTTGGGGCAGGGTGGCTATGAGCAGTTCTTC.

This chain joins TRBV7-3 and TRBJ2-7, with D hard to call. Trimming cost V 3 bases and J 5 bases, with 11 bases left between them. The CDR3 is 13 amino acids. The germline gives CDR1 SGHTA, CDR2 FQGTGA. In DNA form, the CDR3 reads TGTGCCAGCAGCTTGAGCCGCGGAAACGAGCAGTACTTC. This codes for CASSLSRGNEQYF.

This chain links TRBV18 with TRBJ2-7; 7 bases align to TRBD2. The germline CDR1 and CDR2 sequences are KGHSH and LQKENI. V shed 0 bases and J 7 bases; nucleotides not matched to a gene: 9. The CDR3 consists of 15 residues. The CDR3, as DNA: TGTGCCAGCTCACCACCGCTAGCGGAGACGGGGGAGCAGTACTTC. Protein sequence: CASSPPLAETGEQYF. The entire variable domain, with the rest obtained from reference TRBV18 and TRBJ2-7, is as follows: NAGVMQNPRHLVRRRGQEARLRCSPMKGHSHVYWYRQLPEEGLKFMVYLQKENIIDESGMPKERFSAEFPKEGPSILRIQQVVRGDSAAYFCASSPPLAETGEQYFGPGTRLTVT.

V and J are TRBV11-2 and TRBJ2-5; D remains unclear. The DNA end is a closer match to TRBJ2-7, so the J assignment may be wrong. The CDR3 consists of 15 residues. Germline V lookup: CDR1 SGHAT, CDR2 FQNNGV. CDR3 DNA sequence: TGTGCCAGCAGCTTGTCCCCCCTGGGCTCCTACGAGCAGTACTTC. It codes for CASSLSPLGSYEQYF.